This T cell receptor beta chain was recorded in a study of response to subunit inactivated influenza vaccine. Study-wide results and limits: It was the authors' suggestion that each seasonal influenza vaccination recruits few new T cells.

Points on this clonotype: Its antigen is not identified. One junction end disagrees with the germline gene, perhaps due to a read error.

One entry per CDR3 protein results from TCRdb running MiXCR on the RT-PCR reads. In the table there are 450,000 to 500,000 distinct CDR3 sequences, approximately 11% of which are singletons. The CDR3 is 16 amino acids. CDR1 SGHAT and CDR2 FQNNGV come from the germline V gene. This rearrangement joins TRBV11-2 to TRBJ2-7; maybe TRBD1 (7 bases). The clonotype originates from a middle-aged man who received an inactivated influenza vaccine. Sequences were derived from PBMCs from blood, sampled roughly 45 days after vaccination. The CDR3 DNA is TGTGCCAGCAGGTTAGGATTTGGGCAGGGGGGCTACGAGCAGTACTTC. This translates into CASRLGFGQGGYEQYF.